Each of the 15 T cell receptor beta chains below was sequenced from the same sample in a study of CD8 T cells in Susac syndrome. Random hexamers primed reverse transcription of about 0.5 to 1 ug RNA. MiXCR was run by TCRdb on the immunoSEQ multiplex PCR reads, yielding one entry per CDR3 protein. Among fewer than 350,000 distinct CDR3 sequences listed, around 91% were seen once. Specimen: CD8+ T cells from PBMCs. The receptors here all came from a human donor with multiple sclerosis.

The chain is built from TRBV7-9 and TRBJ2-7; 11 bases match TRBD1. The trim removed 5 bases at V and 5 bases at J, leaving 5 bases unmatched. Germline CDR1 reads SEHNR; CDR2 reads FQNEAQ (reference sequence). The CDR3 loop spans 14 amino acids. This CDR3 is CASSPGQGAHEQYF. In DNA form, the CDR3 reads TGTGCCAGCAGCCCCGGACAGGGGGCCCACGAGCAGTACTTC.

The chain employs TRBV7-2 and TRBJ2-7; D unresolved. V lost 2 bases and J lost 5, with 13 bases in between. This CDR3 has 14 amino acids. Germline CDR1 reads SGHTA; CDR2 reads FQGNSA. CDR3 protein: CASSLSPGRDEQYF. The CDR3 bases are TGTGCCAGCAGCTTATCGCCGGGTCGCGACGAGCAGTACTTC.

The rearrangement links TRBV7-3 to TRBJ2-6, with 8 bases identical to TRBD1. The V gene end was trimmed by 5 bases and the J gene end by 10 bases; junction bases not matched to a gene: 4. In germline, CDR1 is SGHTA, CDR2 FQGTGA. The length of the CDR3 is 13 residues. The CDR3 is CASSRGQGNVLTF. The CDR3 bases are TGTGCCAGCAGCAGAGGACAGGGAAACGTCCTGACTTTC.

The V and J genes are TRBV29-1 and TRBJ2-5; D may be TRBD2 (5 bases). Between the trimmed V and J ends, which lost 7 bases and 4 bases, there was a span of 13 bases. Germline CDR1 reads SQVTM; CDR2 reads ANQGSEA. This CDR3 region has 12 residues. The CDR3 loop is CSDRGDTETQYF. CDR3 nucleotide sequence: TGCAGCGATCGGGGAGACACAGAGACCCAGTACTTC.

The chain couples TRBV20-1 to TRBJ2-1; 8 nucleotides line up with TRBD2. The CDR3 has 15 amino acids. V dropped 1 base and J dropped 4; count of bases not matched to a gene: 6. Germline lookup yields CDR1 DFQATT and CDR2 SNEGSKA (reference sequence). The CDR3: CSARAREGLYNEQFF. CDR3 in DNA: TGCAGTGCTAGAGCCCGGGAGGGCCTTTACAATGAGCAGTTCTTC.

V gene TRBV4-3 combines with J gene TRBJ2-5; D might be TRBD2 (6 bases). V was trimmed by 2 bases and J by 5 bases, leaving 18 bases between them. CDR1 and CDR2 from the germline V gene are LGHNA and YSLEER. There are 16 residues in the CDR3. CDR3 residues: CASSQTPGTEGETQYF. CDR3 DNA: TGCGCCAGCAGCCAAACGCCGGGAACGGAGGGGGAGACCCAGTACTTC.

The chain joins TRBV6-1 to TRBJ2-3, with TRBD2 matching over 8 bases. Germline V lookup: CDR1 MNHNS, CDR2 SASEGT. The J segment lost 4 bases and the V segment lost 1 base, leaving 1 base of the junction unmatched. This CDR3 contains 14 residues. As DNA, the CDR3 is TGTGCCAGCAGTGAAGAGCGGGAGTCAGATACGCAGTATTTT. It codes for CASSEERESDTQYF.

The V and J genes are TRBV10-3 and TRBJ2-7; D uncertain. V lost 3 bases to trimming and J lost 5 bases, with 5 bases between them. The CDR3 is 11 residues long. Germline values: CDR1 ENHRY, CDR2 SYGVKD. The CDR3 reads CAISDGNEQYF. In nucleotides, the CDR3 is TGTGCCATCAGTGATGGGAACGAGCAGTACTTC.

This rearrangement joins TRBV7-9 to TRBJ1-2, with TRBD1 identical over 11 bases. The CDR3 has 15 residues. Germline CDR1 is SEHNR and CDR2 is FQNEAQ (reference sequence). V gave up 2 bases and J gave up 7 bases; unmatched junction bases: 6. Here the CDR3 reads CASSLSRTGGFGYTF. The DNA for the CDR3 is TGTGCCAGCAGCTTATCCCGGACAGGGGGCTTTGGCTACACCTTC.

The chain is built from TRBV29-1 and TRBJ2-1; 11 nucleotides line up with TRBD1. CDR1 SQVTM and CDR2 ANQGSEA come from the germline V gene. V was pared by 2 bases and J by 5 bases, with 5 bases of the junction left unmatched. This CDR3 has 15 amino acids. CDR3 sequence reads: CSVEIPGQGDNEQFF. The CDR3 nucleotides read TGCAGCGTTGAAATTCCGGGACAGGGGGACAATGAGCAGTTCTTC.

The V and J genes are TRBV30 and TRBJ2-1; 8 bases agree with TRBD1. Germline trimming cut 5 bases from V and 4 bases from J; bases unmatched to any gene: 4. Germline lookup yields CDR1 GTSNPN and CDR2 SVGIG (reference sequence). CDR3 length: 13 amino acids. CDR3 in DNA: TGTGCCTGGGGGGGACAGGCTTACAATGAGCAGTTCTTC. Protein sequence: CAWGGQAYNEQFF.

V gene TRBV7-9 combines with J gene TRBJ2-5, with D possibly being TRBD2 (5 bases). The CDR3 is 14 residues long. The germline CDR1 and CDR2 sequences are SEHNR and FQNEAQ (reference sequence). The V end was cut by 3 bases, the J end by 2 bases, with 10 bases between. The DNA of the CDR3 is TGTGCCAGCAGCTTCCTTGGGGAGCAAGAGACCCAGTACTTC. Protein: CASSFLGEQETQYF.

The rearrangement uses TRBV20-1 and TRBJ1-1, with D tentatively TRBD1 (6 bases). The CDR3 runs 12 residues. CDR1 and CDR2 from the germline V gene are DFQATT and SNEGSKA (reference sequence). The ends were cut back, 7 bases at V and 10 bases at J, with 19 bases in the middle. CDR3 in DNA: TGCAGTGTCCAGTTTGGGGGCGTGGGAGCTTTCTTT. Protein product: CSVQFGGVGAFF.

The chain employs TRBV4-3 and TRBJ2-7; perhaps TRBD1 as D (6 bases). The V end was cut by 1 base, the J end by 1 base, with 14 bases between. Per the germline V gene, CDR1 is LGHNA and CDR2 is YSLEER. The CDR3 has 16 residues. Here the CDR3 DNA reads TGCGCCAGCAGCCAAGGACCGACAGGAGTTTCCTACGAGCAGTACTTC. The encoded protein is CASSQGPTGVSYEQYF.

The chain joins TRBV29-1 to TRBJ2-1; 7 nucleotides agree with TRBD2. The length of the CDR3 is 14 residues. The germline CDR1 and CDR2 sequences are SQVTM and ANQGSEA. After removal of 4 bases from V and 1 base from J, the junction contained 4 bases not matched to a gene. Here the CDR3 DNA reads TGCAGCGTTGGGCGGGAGTTATCCTACAATGAGCAGTTCTTC. Encoded protein: CSVGRELSYNEQFF.